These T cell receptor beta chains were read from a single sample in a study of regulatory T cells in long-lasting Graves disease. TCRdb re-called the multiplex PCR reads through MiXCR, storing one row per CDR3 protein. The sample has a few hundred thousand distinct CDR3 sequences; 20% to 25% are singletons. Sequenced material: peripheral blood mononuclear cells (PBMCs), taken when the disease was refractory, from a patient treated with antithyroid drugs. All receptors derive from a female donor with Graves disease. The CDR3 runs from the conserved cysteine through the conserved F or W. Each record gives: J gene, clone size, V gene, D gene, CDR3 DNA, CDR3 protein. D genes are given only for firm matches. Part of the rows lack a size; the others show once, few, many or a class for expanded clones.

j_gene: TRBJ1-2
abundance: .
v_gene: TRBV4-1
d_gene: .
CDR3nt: TGCGCCAGCAGCCAAGAAACGGGGGGCCCGAGCTATGGCTACACCTTC
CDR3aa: CASSQETGGPSYGYTF

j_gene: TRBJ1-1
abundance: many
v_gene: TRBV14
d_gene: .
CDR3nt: TGTGCCAGCAGCCAAGGTTCACAGGCGGGCTACGGACACGAAGCTTTCTTT
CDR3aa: CASSQGSQAGYGHEAFF

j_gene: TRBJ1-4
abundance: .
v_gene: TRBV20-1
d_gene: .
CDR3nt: TGCAGTGCTACCCCACCGGGGACTCCTCCTGAAAAACTGTTTTTT
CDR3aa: CSATPPGTPPEKLFF

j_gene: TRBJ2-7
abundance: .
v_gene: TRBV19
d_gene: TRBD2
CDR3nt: TGTGCCAGTAGCCCCAGGACTAGCGGGAGTTGCGAGCAGTACTTC
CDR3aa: CASSPRTSGSCEQYF

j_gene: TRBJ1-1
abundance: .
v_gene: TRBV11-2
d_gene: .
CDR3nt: TGTGCCAGCAGCTTAGATTTCTACCCCGCTCCTGAAGCTTTCTTT
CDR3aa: CASSLDFYPAPEAFF

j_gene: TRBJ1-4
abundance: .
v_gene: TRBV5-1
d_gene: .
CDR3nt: TGCGCCAGCAGCCCGGTGTTGGGCAATGAAAAACTGTTTTTT
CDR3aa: CASSPVLGNEKLFF

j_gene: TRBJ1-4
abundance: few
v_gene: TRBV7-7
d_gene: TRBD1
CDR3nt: TGTGCTAGCAGCACTGGGACAGCAACTAATGAAAAACTGTTTTTT
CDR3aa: CASSTGTATNEKLFF

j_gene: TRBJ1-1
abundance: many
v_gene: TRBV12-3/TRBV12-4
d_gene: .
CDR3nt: TGTGCCAGCAGTACGCCTGGGCTGAACACTGAAGCTTTCTTT
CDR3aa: CASSTPGLNTEAFF

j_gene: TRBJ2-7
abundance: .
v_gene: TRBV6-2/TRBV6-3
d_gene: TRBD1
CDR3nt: TGTGCCAGCACGACAGGGCCCTTAACCTACGAGCAGTACTTC
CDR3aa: CASTTGPLTYEQYF

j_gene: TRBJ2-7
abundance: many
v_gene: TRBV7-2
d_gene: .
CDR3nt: TGTGCCAGCAGCATGACAGTAGCCTACGAGCAGTACTTC
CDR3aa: CASSMTVAYEQYF

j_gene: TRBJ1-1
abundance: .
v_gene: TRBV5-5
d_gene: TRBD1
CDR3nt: TGTGCCAGCAGCCTCGACAGGGCGCGAAGATTGAACACTGAAGCTTTCTTT
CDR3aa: CASSLDRARRLNTEAFF

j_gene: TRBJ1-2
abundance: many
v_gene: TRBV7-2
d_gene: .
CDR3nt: TGTGCCAGCAGCCGGGGTGAAGGGAACTATGGCTACACCTTC
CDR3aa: CASSRGEGNYGYTF

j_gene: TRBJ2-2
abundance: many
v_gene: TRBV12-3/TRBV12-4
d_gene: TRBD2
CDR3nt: TGTGCCAGCAGCCCGACTAGCGGGAGGAACACCGGGGAGCTGTTTTTT
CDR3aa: CASSPTSGRNTGELFF

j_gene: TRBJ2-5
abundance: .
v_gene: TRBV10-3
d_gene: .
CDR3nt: TGTGCCATCAGTCGGGGTCGATTCTTTCAAGAGACCCAGTACTTC
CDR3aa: CAISRGRFFQETQYF

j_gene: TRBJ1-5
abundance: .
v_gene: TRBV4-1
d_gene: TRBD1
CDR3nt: TGCGCCAGCAGCCCACGAAGGGTGGGGAGGGGGCAAAATCAGCCCCAGCATTTT
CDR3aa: CASSPRRVGRGQNQPQHF

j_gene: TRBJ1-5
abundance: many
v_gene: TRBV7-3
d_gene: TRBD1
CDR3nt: TGTGCCAGCAGTCCGACAGGGATGCAGCCCCAGCATTTT
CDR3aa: CASSPTGMQPQHF

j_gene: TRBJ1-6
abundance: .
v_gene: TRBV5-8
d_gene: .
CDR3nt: TGTGCCAGCATAACAGGGAGTAATTCACCCCTCCACTTT
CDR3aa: CASITGSNSPLHF

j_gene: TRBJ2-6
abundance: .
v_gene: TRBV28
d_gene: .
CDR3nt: TGTGCCAGCAGTTTATTGGCAGGGGCAGGCCCTGGGGCCAACGTCCTGACTTTC
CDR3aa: CASSLLAGAGPGANVLTF

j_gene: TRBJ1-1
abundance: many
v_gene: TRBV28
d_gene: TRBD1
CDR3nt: TGTGCCAGCAGTAACACAGGGGCTGAATCAGCTTTCTTT
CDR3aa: CASSNTGAESAFF

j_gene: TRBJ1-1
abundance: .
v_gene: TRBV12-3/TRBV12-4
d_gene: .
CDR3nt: TGTGCCAGCAGCCCGAACAACCCGGGGGACACTGAAGCTTTCTTT
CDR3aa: CASSPNNPGDTEAFF

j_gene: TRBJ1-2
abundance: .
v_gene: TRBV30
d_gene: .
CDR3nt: TGTGCGGCATTTAGGGATAATATTAACTATGGCTACACCTTC
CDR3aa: CAAFRDNINYGYTF

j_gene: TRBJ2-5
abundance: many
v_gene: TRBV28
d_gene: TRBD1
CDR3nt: TGTGCCAGCAGTCTCCGGGACAGGGAAGAGACCCAGTACTTC
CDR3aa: CASSLRDREETQYF

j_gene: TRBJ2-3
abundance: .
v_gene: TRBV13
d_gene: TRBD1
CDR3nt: TGTGCCAGCAGCCGCATCCTCCGGGACAGGGGAATTGATACGCAGTATTTT
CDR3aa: CASSRILRDRGIDTQYF

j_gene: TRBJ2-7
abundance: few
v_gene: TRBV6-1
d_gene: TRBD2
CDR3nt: TGTGCCAGCAGGGTCGGGGGGTACGAGCAGTACTTC
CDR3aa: CASRVGGYEQYF

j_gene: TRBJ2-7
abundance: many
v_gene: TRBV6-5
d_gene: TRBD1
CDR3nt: TGTGCCAGCAGTTACTCGAGGGACAGGGTAACCTACGAGCAGTACTTC
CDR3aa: CASSYSRDRVTYEQYF

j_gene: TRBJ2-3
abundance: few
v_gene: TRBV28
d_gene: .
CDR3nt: TGTGCCAGCAGTGGGGCAGGGAGAGGGACAGATACGCAGTATTTT
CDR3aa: CASSGAGRGTDTQYF

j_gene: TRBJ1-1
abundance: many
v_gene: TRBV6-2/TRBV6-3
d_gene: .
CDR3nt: TGTGCCAGCAGTTACCTGGCAGAGAACACTGAAGCTTTCTTT
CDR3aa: CASSYLAENTEAFF

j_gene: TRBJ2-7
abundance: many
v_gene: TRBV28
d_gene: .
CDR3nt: TGTGCCAGCAGTTGGCCCTCCTACGAGCAGTACTTC
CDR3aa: CASSWPSYEQYF

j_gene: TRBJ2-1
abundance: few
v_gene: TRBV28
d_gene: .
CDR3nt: TGTGCCAGCAGCCCACCCCGAGGCGCAGCTAGCGAACCAAAGCAGTTCTTC
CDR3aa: CASSPPRGAASEPKQFF

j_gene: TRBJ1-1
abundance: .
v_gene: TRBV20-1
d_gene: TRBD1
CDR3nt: TGCAGTGCCCTGACAGGGCCTGAAGCTTTCTTT
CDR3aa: CSALTGPEAFF

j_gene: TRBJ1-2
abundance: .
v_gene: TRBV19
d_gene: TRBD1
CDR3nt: TGTGCCAGTAGTGACCAGGGACAGCTCTCTAACTATGGCTACACCTTC
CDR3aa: CASSDQGQLSNYGYTF

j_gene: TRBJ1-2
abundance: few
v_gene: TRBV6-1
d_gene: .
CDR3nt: TGTGCCAGCGCTACCCGGGACAACTATGGCTACACCTTC
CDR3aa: CASATRDNYGYTF

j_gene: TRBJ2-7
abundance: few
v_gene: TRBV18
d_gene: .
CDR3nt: TGTGCCAGCTCACCCTCGGTTCTCGAGCAGTACTTC
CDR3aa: CASSPSVLEQYF